Presented here are 17 T cell receptor beta chains from one specimen sequenced in a study of identical twins. In TCRdb, the 5' RACE reads were re-called with MiXCR into one record per CDR3 protein. This sample has approximately 690,000 distinct CDR3 sequences, with 5.5% to 6.5% found just once. Sequencing used naive T cells sorted from blood. The receptors originated from a man younger than 35 in good health.

This clonotype turned up a few times. This rearrangement joins TRBV11-3 to TRBJ2-2; 9 bases fit TRBD1. Germline values: CDR1 SGHNT, CDR2 YENEEA. CDR3 size: 16 residues. Losses at the gene ends were 5 bases for V and 3 bases for J; bases not matched to a gene: 7. CDR3 amino acids: CASSVGDRVDTGELFF. DNA of the CDR3: TGTGCCAGCAGCGTTGGGGACAGGGTGGACACCGGGGAGCTGTTTTTT.

This rearrangement joins TRBV5-1 to TRBJ2-3, with 9 bases matching TRBD1. Germline V gives CDR1 SGHRS, CDR2 YFSETQ. This CDR3 is built from 15 residues. V trimming: 2 bases; J trimming: 2 bases; junction bases outside the gene matches: 3. This chain's CDR3 is CASSFGQGNTDTQYF. In DNA, the CDR3 is TGCGCCAGCAGCTTTGGACAGGGGAACACAGATACGCAGTATTTT.

This clonotype was seen at least ten times. This chain links TRBV9 with TRBJ2-4; D not certain. Germline loops: CDR1 SGDLS, CDR2 YYNGEE. Trimming left V 2 bases short and J 0 bases short, with 12 bases between. The CDR3 has 16 residues. CDR3 in DNA: TGTGCCAGCAGCGTCGGGTTCATCGCAGCCAAAAACATTCAGTACTTC. Its translation is CASSVGFIAAKNIQYF.

The chain is built from TRBV2 and TRBJ1-3; D gene uncertain. V was shortened by 2 bases and J by 0 bases, with 8 bases between the two germline ends. The germline gives CDR1 SNHLY, CDR2 FYNNEI. The CDR3 spans 15 residues. Here the CDR3 DNA reads TGTGCCAGCAGTGAAACGGGGAACTCTGGAAACACCATATATTTT. Translating gives CASSETGNSGNTIYF. Looking up the rest from reference TRBV2 and TRBJ1-3 gives the full variable domain: EPEVTQTPSHQVTQMGQEVILRCVPISNHLYFYWYRQILGQKVEFLVSFYNNEISEKSEIFDDQFSVERPDGSNFTLKIRSTKLEDSAMYFCASSETGNSGNTIYFGEGSWLTVV.

The table lists this clonotype with a few counts. V usage is TRBV7-9 and J usage is TRBJ2-5; D is tentatively TRBD1 or TRBD2 (5 bases each). CDR1 and CDR2 from the germline V gene are SEHNR and FQNEAQ (reference sequence). Trimming removed 5 bases from V and 2 bases from J, with 18 bases in between. This CDR3 has 16 amino acids. The CDR3 protein is CASSPMGPITQETQYF. The CDR3 DNA reads as TGTGCCAGCAGCCCGATGGGACCGATAACTCAAGAGACCCAGTACTTC.

This clonotype turned up a few times. The rearrangement links TRBV4-1 to TRBJ2-1; 12 positions agree with TRBD2. CDR3 length: 17 amino acids. Germline V gives CDR1 MGHRA, CDR2 YSYEKL. V shed 1 base, J shed 2 bases, and the junction held 3 bases outside the gene matches. The CDR3 DNA is TGCGCCAGCAGCCAAGGGGGACTAGCGGGTCCCTACAATGAGCAGTTCTTC. Encoded protein: CASSQGGLAGPYNEQFF.

This clonotype appeared many times. This rearrangement joins TRBV20-1 to TRBJ1-5, with TRBD1 as a possible D gene (6 bases). CDR3 size: 13 residues. V was clipped by 5 bases and J by 4 bases, with 12 bases between them. The V gene's germline CDR1 is DFQATT and CDR2 SNEGSKA (reference sequence). CDR3 protein: CSASTGFNQPQHF. The CDR3 DNA reads TGCAGTGCTTCGACAGGCTTTAATCAGCCCCAGCATTTT.

The V and J genes are TRBV4-3 and TRBJ2-7; D call uncertain. This CDR3 is 15 amino acids long. Trimming pared 3 bases from V and 0 bases from J, leaving 12 bases between. Germline CDR1 is LGHNA and CDR2 is YSLEER. CDR3 in amino acids: CASSHRLLPSYEQYF. CDR3 DNA: TGCGCCAGCAGCCATAGACTCCTACCCTCCTACGAGCAGTACTTC.

This clonotype was seen more than once but under ten times. The rearrangement joins TRBV29-1 to TRBJ2-3; D might be TRBD1 or TRBD2, each matching 6 bases. Germline V CDR1 and CDR2: SQVTM, ANQGSEA. This CDR3 spans 15 amino acids. V was trimmed by 4 bases and J by 1 base, leaving 15 bases between them. CDR3: CSVAGAGEGTDTQYF. The CDR3 bases are TGCAGCGTTGCGGGGGCGGGTGAGGGCACAGATACGCAGTATTTT.

This clonotype was seen at least ten times. V usage is TRBV10-3 and J usage is TRBJ2-3; 7 bases match TRBD2. The junction had 6 bases not matched to a gene; V was cut back by 3 bases and J by 0 bases. Germline lookup yields CDR1 ENHRY and CDR2 SYGVKD. CDR3 length: 16 amino acids. The CDR3 DNA is TGTGCCATCAGTGACCAGGGAGGGGCCAGCACAGATACGCAGTATTTT. Translating gives CAISDQGGASTDTQYF.

This sequence joins TRBV20-1 and TRBJ2-3; TRBD2 matches 13 bases. The CDR3 has 15 amino acids. V lost 5 bases and J lost 5; bases outside the gene matches: 7. Germline loops: CDR1 DFQATT, CDR2 SNEGSKA (reference sequence). This chain's CDR3 is CSASRLAGGLDTQYF. In DNA form, the CDR3 reads TGCAGTGCTTCTAGACTAGCGGGAGGTCTAGATACGCAGTATTTT.

This clonotype was observed many times. The chain combines TRBV24-1 with TRBJ1-1, with 10 bases matching TRBD1. Germline V gene sequence: CDR1 KGHDR, CDR2 SFDVKD. V lost 2 bases, J lost 2 bases, and 13 bases stayed unmatched. The CDR3 extends over 19 amino acids. The CDR3 DNA reads TGTGCCACCAGTGATTCTGGGGTGGGACAGGGGCTCTCCAACACTGAAGCTTTCTTT. The encoded protein is CATSDSGVGQGLSNTEAFF.

This clonotype was found a few times. The chain has TRBV5-1 and TRBJ1-1; D is possibly TRBD1 (6 bases). V lost 4 bases to trimming and J lost 3 bases, with 16 bases between them. This CDR3 region has 15 residues. Germline-derived CDR1 and CDR2 are SGHRS and YFSETQ. Here the CDR3 reads CASSPEGGVHTEAFF. The CDR3 nucleotides read TGCGCCAGCAGCCCCGAGGGGGGAGTCCACACTGAAGCTTTCTTT.

This chain links TRBV28 with TRBJ2-3; D unclear. This CDR3 comprises 14 residues. Trimming stripped 5 bases from V and 6 bases from J, with 15 bases between. Germline assignment: CDR1 MDHEN and CDR2 SYDVKM. The CDR3 region is CASSLTTRWDTQYF. CDR3 nucleotides: TGTGCCAGCAGTCTCACCACGAGGTGGGATACGCAGTATTTT.

This clonotype showed up many times. The chain joins TRBV29-1 to TRBJ2-2, with unresolved D. Trimming took off 4 bases at V and 0 bases at J, with 6 bases between the two ends. This CDR3 is 13 amino acids long. CDR1 and CDR2 (germline): SQVTM, ANQGSEA. The CDR3 nucleotides are TGCAGCGTTGTTGGAGCGAACACCGGGGAGCTGTTTTTT. It translates to CSVVGANTGELFF.

This clonotype has a count of ten or more. The V call is TRBV10-1, the J call TRBJ2-1; 7 positions agree with TRBD2. Germline CDR1 WNHNN, CDR2 SYGVQD (reference sequence). After removal of 5 bases from V and 8 bases from J, the junction contained 12 bases not matched to a gene. The CDR3 covers 15 residues. In nucleotides, the CDR3 is TGCGCCAGCAGTAGAGCGGGGCGCCTCGCGGATGAGCAGTTCTTC. Translated: CASSRAGRLADEQFF.

This clonotype was recorded a few times. This rearrangement joins TRBV18 to TRBJ2-6; 9 positions match TRBD1. The CDR3 has 18 amino acids. V trimming: 1 base; J trimming: 0 bases; junction bases outside the gene matches: 4. In germline, CDR1 is KGHSH, CDR2 LQKENI. CDR3 nucleotide sequence: TGTGCCAGCTCACCACGGACAGGGGCCTACTCTGGGGCCAACGTCCTGACTTTC. It yields the protein CASSPRTGAYSGANVLTF.